This T cell receptor beta chain was observed in a study of T cells in Graves' hyperthyroidism and ophthalmopathy. RNA transcripts gave rise to amplified TCR beta CDR3 regions. TCR CDR3 underwent first-round RT-PCR with the HTBI primer set. TCRdb called the multiplex PCR reads again in MiXCR, with one record for every CDR3 protein. The sample consists of 480,000 or so distinct CDR3 sequences, approximately 48% of them appearing once. Findings of the study overall: Most clonotypes that expanded in the thyroid above 0.001 also showed up in blood.

With regard to this clonotype: Antigen: not known. Being one base from a much bigger clone, this may be a read error.

The source is an adult woman with Graves' disease, either hyperthyroidism or ophthalmopathy (not recorded which). Sequencing used peripheral blood or thyroid tissue (not recorded which).

Here the CDR3 reads CASSSGSNYDYTF. The CDR3 nucleotides read TGTGCCAGCAGTTCTGGTTCTAACTATGACTACACCTTC. The chain links TRBV28 to TRBJ1-2; D remains unclear. The CDR3 covers 13 residues. The germline gives CDR1 MDHEN, CDR2 SYDVKM.